These 16 T cell receptor beta chains share one sample of origin, sequenced in a study of T cell responses to AZD1222 COVID-19 vaccine. Sequencing used immunoSEQ multiplex PCR; TCRdb keeps in-frame clones, though not all of them. Of more than 150,000 clones listed, 85% to 90% are singletons. Sample: peripheral blood, taken on day 0 of AZD1222 vaccination. These TCRs come from an adult in good health.

The V gene is TRBV11-2, the J gene TRBJ1-2; D gene uncertain. Germline V CDR1 and CDR2: SGHAT, FQNNGV. With 2 bases removed from V and 7 bases from J, the gap between germline ends came to 14 bases. The CDR3 runs 14 residues. CDR3 residues: CASSLNGKGSGYTF. As DNA, the CDR3 is TGTGCCAGCAGCTTAAACGGAAAAGGGTCTGGCTACACCTTC.

This clone occurred a few times. The chain uses TRBV5-1 and TRBJ1-6, with unresolved D. CDR3 size: 15 residues. V was pared by 4 bases and J by 6 bases, with 14 bases between. Germline CDR1 is SGHRS and CDR2 is YFSETQ. The CDR3 loop reads CASSPVAGANSPLHF. The CDR3 bases are TGCGCCAGCAGCCCCGTCGCGGGTGCTAATTCACCCCTCCACTTT.

The genes are TRBV12-5 and TRBJ2-5, with 13 positions matching TRBD2. The germline V gene encodes CDR1 LGHNT and CDR2 FRNRAP. V shed 6 bases and J 1 base; nucleotides not matched to a gene: 5. The CDR3 loop spans 16 amino acids. This chain's CDR3 is CASGPGLAGLQETQYF. The CDR3 nucleotides are TGTGCTAGTGGGCCGGGACTAGCGGGACTCCAAGAGACCCAGTACTTC.

This sequence joins TRBV28 and TRBJ1-2; 10 nucleotides line up with TRBD1. This CDR3 is built from 15 residues. Germline CDR1 reads MDHEN; CDR2 reads SYDVKM. J was trimmed by 5 bases and V by 5 bases; bases with no gene match: 8. The chain's CDR3 is CASSPGQGVGYGYTF. CDR3 coding DNA: TGTGCCAGCAGTCCCGGACAGGGGGTGGGTTATGGCTACACCTTC.

A few counts support this clone. The genes are TRBV3-1 (or the pseudogene TRBV3-2) and TRBJ2-2; the match to TRBD2 covers 8 bases. Germline V gene data show CDR1 as LGHDT and CDR2 as YNNKEL (reference sequence). CDR3 length equals 15 residues. The ends lost 4 bases at V and 5 bases at J; junction bases unmatched: 6. CDR3 protein: CASSRSGGGTGELFF. CDR3 DNA sequence: TGTGCCAGCAGCCGGAGCGGGGGTGGTACCGGGGAGCTGTTTTTT.

CDR3 amino acids: CASSLGTSGATYEQYF. The CDR3 DNA sequence: TGCGCCAGCAGCTTGGGGACTAGCGGGGCCACCTACGAGCAGTACTTC. The rearrangement uses TRBV5-1 and TRBJ2-7, with TRBD2 matching over 12 bases. V lost 0 bases, J lost 2 bases, and 3 bases stayed unmatched. The CDR3 loop spans 16 amino acids. The germline V gene has CDR1 SGHRS and CDR2 YFSETQ.

V gene TRBV28 combines with J gene TRBJ1-2; no clear D. The CDR3 covers 11 residues. Germline-derived CDR1 and CDR2 are MDHEN and SYDVKM. The germline V and J ends were trimmed by 2 bases and 11 bases, with 9 bases remaining between them. For the CDR3, the DNA is TGTGCCAGCAGTTTACTATCGGGTTACACCTTC. It encodes CASSLLSGYTF.

V and J are TRBV10-3 and TRBJ2-6; perhaps TRBD2 as D (5 bases). The germline CDR1 and CDR2 sequences are ENHRY and SYGVKD. CDR3 length: 15 amino acids. Trimming pared 6 bases from V and 0 bases from J, leaving 9 bases between. CDR3 region: CAISPGNSGANVLTF. CDR3 in DNA: TGTGCCATCAGCCCCGGGAACTCTGGGGCCAACGTCCTGACTTTC.

This clone was seen once. The V call is TRBV6-4, the J call TRBJ1-1; D unclear. CDR3 length equals 14 residues. V lost 3 bases and J lost 1, with 9 bases in between. The germline CDR1 and CDR2 sequences are MRHNA and SNTAGT. CDR3 protein: CASSETPTNTEAFF. Here the CDR3 DNA reads TGTGCCAGCAGTGAGACACCGACGAACACTGAAGCTTTCTTT.

This chain connects TRBV28 to TRBJ2-7; D gene ambiguous. Between the trimmed V and J ends, which lost 6 bases and 1 base, there was a span of 16 bases. Looked up from germline, CDR1 is MDHEN and CDR2 is SYDVKM. The CDR3 is made up of 15 amino acids. The CDR3 nucleotides read TGTGCCAGCAGCCACGAAGGCCGGCCTTCCTACGAGCAGTACTTC. Translating gives CASSHEGRPSYEQYF.

The CDR3 spells CASTTRRWDTQYF. The DNA for the CDR3 is TGTGCCAGCACCACTCGACGGTGGGATACGCAGTATTTT. The chain combines TRBV2 with TRBJ2-3; no clear D. Looked up from germline, CDR1 is SNHLY and CDR2 is FYNNEI. The CDR3 is 13 amino acids. Trimming removed 7 bases from V and 6 bases from J, with 14 bases in between.

Concerning this clone: Other DNA sequences of this sample code for an identical CDR3. The CDR3 nucleotides read TGCGCCAGCAGCCAAGGCCTAGCGGGGTCCTACGAGCAGTACTTC. Amino acids: CASSQGLAGSYEQYF. This chain joins TRBV4-1 and TRBJ2-7; 9 bases align to TRBD2. CDR3 length: 15 amino acids. J was trimmed by 1 base and V by 1 base; bases with no gene match: 2. Germline CDR1 is MGHRA and CDR2 is YSYEKL.

This sequence joins TRBV5-4 and TRBJ1-5; D is unclear. CDR3 size: 15 residues. CDR1 and CDR2 (germline): SGHNT, YYREEE (reference sequence). The V end lost 4 bases, the J end lost 1 base, and 12 bases lay between the germline ends. The CDR3 loop is CASSLTPGSNQPQHF. Written as DNA, the CDR3 is TGTGCCAGCAGCCTGACACCGGGGAGCAATCAGCCCCAGCATTTT.

The J gene is TRBJ2-1, the V gene TRBV30; either TRBD1 or TRBD2 may supply D (5 bases each). Germline-derived CDR1 and CDR2 are GTSNPN and SVGIG (reference sequence). The CDR3 is 10 amino acids. V gave up 8 bases and J gave up 7 bases, with 9 bases separating them. CDR3 in amino acids: CAGTKNEQFF. The CDR3 DNA is TGTGCCGGGACCAAAAATGAGCAGTTCTTC. The entire variable domain, with the rest obtained from reference TRBV30 and TRBJ2-1, is as follows: SQTIHQWPATLVQPVGSPLSLECTVEGTSNPNLYWYRQAAGRGLQLLFYSVGIGQISSEVPQNLSASRPQDRQFILSSKKLLLSDSGFYLCAGTKNEQFFGPGTRLTVL.

The chain has TRBV5-5 and TRBJ1-6, with D unclear. This CDR3 spans 15 amino acids. CDR1 is SGHKS, CDR2 YYEKEE, per germline (reference sequence). Trimming pared 0 bases from V and 1 base from J, leaving 5 bases between. CDR3 protein: CASSLGASYNSPLHF. Written as DNA, the CDR3 is TGTGCCAGCAGCTTGGGGGCTTCCTATAATTCACCCCTCCACTTT. Filled out from reference TRBV5-5 and TRBJ1-6, the complete variable domain reads DAGVTQSPTHLIKTRGQQVTLRCSPISGHKSVSWYQQVLGQGPQFIFQYYEKEERGRGNFPDRFSARQFPNYSSELNVNALLLGDSALYLCASSLGASYNSPLHFGNGTRLTVT.

This chain joins TRBV18 and TRBJ2-3, with TRBD2 matching over 8 bases. Germline V gives CDR1 KGHSH, CDR2 LQKENI. This CDR3 has 15 amino acids. J was trimmed by 0 bases and V by 3 bases; bases with no gene match: 2. This CDR3 is CASSPPSGSTDTQYF. In nucleotides, the CDR3 is TGTGCCAGCTCACCCCCTAGCGGGAGCACAGATACGCAGTATTTT.